The TCR beta chain described here comes from a study of blood T cell repertoires in COVID-19. Study information: Researchers got acute and convalescent COVID-19 samples from the United States, Italy and Spain.

As originally analysed: The assay estimated nucleated cells by amplifying reference gene primers. Sequencing used immunoSEQ multiplex PCR; TCRdb keeps in-frame clones, though not all of them. That table gives V, J and clone size, and the DNA gave D and trimming. The data show 60,000 to 75,000 clones, 85% to 90% seen once. V lost 10 bases and J lost 2, with 13 bases in between. The CDR3 runs to 13 residues. The sequenced sample consisted of peripheral blood. The clonotype was recovered from a human donor in a cohort sampled during active COVID-19. This rearrangement joins TRBV12-3 or TRBV12-4 to TRBJ2-3, with TRBD1 as a possible D gene (5 bases). The CDR3 region is CANQDSYTDTQYF. DNA for the CDR3: TGTGCCAACCAAGACAGTTACACAGATACGCAGTATTTT.